The 3 T cell receptor beta chains given below trace back to one sample, sequenced in a study of chemoradiotherapy in HPV16-positive cancers. Profiling relied on immunoSEQ multiplex PCR, and the TCRdb table lists in-frame clones only, not all of them. The sample consists of approximately 29,000 clones, 75% to 90% of them appearing once. Material: blood, obtained from a patient who underwent chemoradiotherapy. Receptors were obtained from a human donor with HPV-associated anogenital cancer.

The CDR3 protein is CATSREVLIRDQPQHF. The CDR3 DNA reads as TGTGCCACCAGCAGAGAAGTCCTTATAAGGGATCAGCCCCAGCATTTT. The chain uses TRBV15 and TRBJ1-5; D not resolved. This CDR3 is 16 amino acids long. The V end was cut by 0 bases, the J end by 5 bases, with 14 bases between. CDR1 and CDR2 from the germline V gene are LNHNV and YYDKDF (reference sequence). The full variable domain, its missing parts supplied by reference TRBV15 and TRBJ1-5, is DAMVIQNPRYQVTQFGKPVTLSCSQTLNHNVMYWYQQKSSQAPKLLFHYYDKDFNNEADTPDNFQSRRPNTSFCFLDIRSPGLGDTAMYLCATSREVLIRDQPQHFGDGTRLSIL.

The chain couples TRBV6-5 to TRBJ2-2, with no clear D. CDR3 length: 13 residues. V lost 7 bases to trimming and J lost 3 bases, with 9 bases between them. Germline V gene lookup returns CDR1 MNHEY and CDR2 SVGAGI. CDR3 sequence (DNA): TGTGCCAGCACGAGGCCGCACACCGGGGAGCTGTTTTTT. Protein product: CASTRPHTGELFF.

The chain recombines TRBV18 with TRBJ2-1; D unclear. V was pared by 3 bases and J by 8 bases, with 11 bases between. Germline V lookup: CDR1 KGHSH, CDR2 LQKENI. This CDR3 contains 13 residues. CDR3 in amino acids: CASSPERTHEQFF. The DNA for the CDR3 is TGTGCCAGCTCACCGGAAAGGACCCATGAGCAGTTCTTC.